The clone carrying this TCR beta chain was observed a handful of times. Subjects with ophthalmopathy showed a Clinical Activity Score no lower than 3, a NOSPECS grade no lower than 4, and a duration shorter than 3 months. Fresh peripheral blood, approximately 9.1 ml, was the source of the PBMCs. This entry belongs to a study of T cells in Graves' hyperthyroidism and ophthalmopathy. RNA transcripts served as the template for amplifying TCR beta CDR3 regions. HTBI primers were employed in a first-round RT-PCR of the TCR CDR3. TCRdb re-called the multiplex PCR reads through MiXCR, storing one row per CDR3 protein. Of hundreds of thousands of distinct CDR3 sequences listed, approximately 16% were seen once; the top ten hold approximately 20%. CDR1 is LNHDA, CDR2 SQIVND, per germline (reference sequence). The CDR3 has 14 amino acids. V was pared by 6 bases and J by 2 bases, with 13 bases between.

The sequenced sample consisted of blood. The sequence was obtained from a woman in her fifties or sixties with Graves' ophthalmopathy. The rearrangement joins TRBV19 to TRBJ1-1, with D maybe TRBD1 (6 bases). CDR3 coding DNA: TGTGCCAGTAGGCCCCGGGGGGGCAACACTGAAGCTTTCTTT. It yields the protein CASRPRGGNTEAFF.